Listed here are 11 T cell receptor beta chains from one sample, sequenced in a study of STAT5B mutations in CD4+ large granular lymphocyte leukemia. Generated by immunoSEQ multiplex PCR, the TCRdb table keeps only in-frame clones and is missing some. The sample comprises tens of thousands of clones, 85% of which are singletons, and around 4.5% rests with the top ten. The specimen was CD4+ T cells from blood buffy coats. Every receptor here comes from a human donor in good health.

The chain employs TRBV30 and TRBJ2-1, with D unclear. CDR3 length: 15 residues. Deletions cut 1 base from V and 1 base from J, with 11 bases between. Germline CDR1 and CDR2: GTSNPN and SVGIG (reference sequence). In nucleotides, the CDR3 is TGTGCCTGGAGTGCTGGGTTCGCATCCTACAATGAGCAGTTCTTC. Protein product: CAWSAGFASYNEQFF.

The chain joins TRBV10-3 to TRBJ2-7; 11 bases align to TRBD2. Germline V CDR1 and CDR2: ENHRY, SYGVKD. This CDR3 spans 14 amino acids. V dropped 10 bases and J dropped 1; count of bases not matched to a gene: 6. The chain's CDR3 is CATAGLAESYEQYF. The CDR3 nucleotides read TGTGCCACCGCGGGACTAGCGGAGTCCTACGAGCAGTACTTC.

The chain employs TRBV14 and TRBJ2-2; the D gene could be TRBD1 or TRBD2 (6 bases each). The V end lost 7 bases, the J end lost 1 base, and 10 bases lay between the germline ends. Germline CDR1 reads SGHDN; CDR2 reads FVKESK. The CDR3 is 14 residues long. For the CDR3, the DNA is TGTGCCAGCAAGGGGGGTGTGAACACCGGGGAGCTGTTTTTT. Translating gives CASKGGVNTGELFF.

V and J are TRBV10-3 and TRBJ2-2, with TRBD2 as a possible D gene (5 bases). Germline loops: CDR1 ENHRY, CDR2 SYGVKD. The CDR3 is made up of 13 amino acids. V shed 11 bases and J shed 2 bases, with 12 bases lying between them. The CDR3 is CAVGEPNTGELFF. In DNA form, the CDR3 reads TGTGCCGTCGGGGAACCCAACACCGGGGAGCTGTTTTTT.

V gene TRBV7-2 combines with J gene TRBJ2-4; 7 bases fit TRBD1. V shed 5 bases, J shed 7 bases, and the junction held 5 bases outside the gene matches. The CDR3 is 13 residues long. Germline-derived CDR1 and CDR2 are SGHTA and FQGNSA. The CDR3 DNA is TGTGCCAGCAGCCCGGGACAGACTAACATTCAGTACTTC. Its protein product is CASSPGQTNIQYF.

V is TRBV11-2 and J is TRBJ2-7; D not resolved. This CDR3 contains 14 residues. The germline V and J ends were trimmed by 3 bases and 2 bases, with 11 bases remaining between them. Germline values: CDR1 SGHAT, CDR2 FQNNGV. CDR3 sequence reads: CASSFPTRAYEQYF. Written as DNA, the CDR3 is TGTGCCAGCAGCTTTCCGACTCGGGCCTACGAGCAGTACTTC.

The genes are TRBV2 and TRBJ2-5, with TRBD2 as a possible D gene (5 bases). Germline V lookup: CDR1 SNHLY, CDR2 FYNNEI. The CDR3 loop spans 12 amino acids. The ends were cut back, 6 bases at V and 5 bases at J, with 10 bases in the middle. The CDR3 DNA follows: TGTGCCAGCAGCCATGCGGGTGAGACCCAGTACTTC. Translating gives CASSHAGETQYF.

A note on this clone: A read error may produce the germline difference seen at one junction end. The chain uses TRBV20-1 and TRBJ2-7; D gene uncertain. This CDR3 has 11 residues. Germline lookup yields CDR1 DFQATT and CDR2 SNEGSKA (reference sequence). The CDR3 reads CSASSGPQNGF. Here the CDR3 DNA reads TGCAGTGCTTCGTCCGGGCCCCAGAACGGCTTC.

Here the CDR3 reads CASSPPSGSVSGELFF. CDR3 coding DNA: TGTGCCAGCTCACCACCAAGCGGGAGTGTGTCCGGGGAGCTGTTTTTT. The rearrangement joins TRBV18 to TRBJ2-2; TRBD2 agrees at 8 bases. The CDR3 totals 16 residues. Trimming removed 0 bases from V and 6 bases from J; junction bases left unmatched: 6. The germline V gene encodes CDR1 KGHSH and CDR2 LQKENI.

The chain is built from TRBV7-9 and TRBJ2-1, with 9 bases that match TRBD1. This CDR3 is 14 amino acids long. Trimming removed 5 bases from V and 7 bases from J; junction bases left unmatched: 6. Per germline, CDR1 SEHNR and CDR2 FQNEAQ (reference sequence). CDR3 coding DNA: TGTGCCAGCAGCCTACAGGGGGCGGGAAATGAGCAGTTCTTC. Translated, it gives CASSLQGAGNEQFF.

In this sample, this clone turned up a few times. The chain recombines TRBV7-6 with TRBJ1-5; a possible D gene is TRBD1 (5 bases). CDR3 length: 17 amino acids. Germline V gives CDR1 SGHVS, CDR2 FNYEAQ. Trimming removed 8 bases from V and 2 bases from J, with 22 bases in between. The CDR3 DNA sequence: TGTGCCAGCTCCCTCACAGGTCGGGGGACGCGCAATCAGCCCCAGCATTTT. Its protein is CASSLTGRGTRNQPQHF.